These 31 T cell receptor beta chains share one sample of origin, sequenced in a study of cytomegalovirus exposure and HLA in healthy donors. The method was immunoSEQ multiplex PCR; TCRdb's version includes in-frame clones alone and lacks a portion of them. The sample lists 150,000 to 250,000 clones, roughly 84% occurring once. The sequenced sample consisted of PBMCs. Receptor source: a woman in her thirties in good health and CMV-seropositive.

This clone appeared once. The chain recombines TRBV2 with TRBJ2-7; 11 bases are shared with TRBD2. This CDR3 contains 15 residues. CDR1 and CDR2 (germline): SNHLY, FYNNEI. With V trimmed by 7 bases and J by 4 bases, 9 bases remained unmatched. CDR3 in amino acids: CASTLAGGYGYEQYF. The CDR3 nucleotides are TGTGCCAGCACCTTAGCGGGAGGGTACGGATACGAGCAGTACTTC.

The chain links TRBV6-5 to TRBJ2-7, with a possible D match to TRBD2 (7 bases). Germline assignment: CDR1 MNHEY and CDR2 SVGAGI. This CDR3 region has 14 residues. V dropped 7 bases and J dropped 6 bases, with 19 bases sitting between them. In nucleotides, the CDR3 is TGTGCCAGCAAACCCGGAGGGGGGGTCCCCGAGCAGTACTTC. Protein product: CASKPGGGVPEQYF.

The chain links TRBV6-5 to TRBJ1-2; D uncertain. The CDR3 has 13 residues. Trimming shortened V by 0 bases and J by 4 bases, and 6 bases separated the two germline ends. CDR1 and CDR2 from the germline V gene are MNHEY and SVGAGI. CDR3 in DNA: TGTGCCAGCAGTTACTCCGGGATCTATGGCTACACCTTC. This gives the protein CASSYSGIYGYTF.

This sequence joins TRBV9 and TRBJ2-1, with 7 bases aligning to TRBD2. Germline-derived CDR1 and CDR2 are SGDLS and YYNGEE. The J segment lost 5 bases and the V segment lost 1 base, leaving 3 bases of the junction unmatched. The CDR3 is 14 residues long. The CDR3 is CASSVWGGHNEQFF. As DNA, the CDR3 is TGTGCCAGCAGCGTATGGGGAGGGCACAATGAGCAGTTCTTC.

The J gene is TRBJ1-5, the V gene TRBV18; 7 bases match TRBD1. V lost 0 bases to trimming and J lost 5 bases; unmatched junction nucleotides: 1. The CDR3 sequence is 14 residues long. CDR1 is KGHSH, CDR2 LQKENI, per germline. The CDR3 region has the DNA TGTGCCAGCTCACCACCAGGGGGCGATCAGCCCCAGCATTTT. Encoded protein: CASSPPGGDQPQHF.

The CDR3 protein is CASAGDIEQFF. The CDR3 bases are TGCGCCAGTGCCGGGGATATTGAGCAGTTCTTC. The J gene is TRBJ2-1, the V gene TRBV5-1, with D perhaps TRBD2 (5 bases). Per the germline V gene, CDR1 is SGHRS and CDR2 is YFSETQ. The V and J ends lost 8 bases and 9 bases respectively, with 12 bases between them. CDR3 length: 11 residues.

The rearrangement links TRBV27 to TRBJ2-3, with D possibly being TRBD2 (6 bases). Deletions cut 5 bases from V and 1 base from J, with 16 bases between. Germline V lookup: CDR1 MNHEY, CDR2 SMNVEV (reference sequence). The CDR3 extends over 16 amino acids. In DNA, the CDR3 is TGTGCCAGCAGTCGGGGGACGACTCGCGGCACAGATACGCAGTATTTT. It translates to CASSRGTTRGTDTQYF.

This chain joins TRBV6-5 and TRBJ1-1, with 8 bases that match TRBD1. CDR3 length: 15 amino acids. CDR1 and CDR2 from the germline V gene are MNHEY and SVGAGI. Trimming cost V 3 bases and J 2 bases; bases outside gene matches: 5. In DNA, the CDR3 is TGTGCCAGCAGTTATGGGGGGACAGGAAACACTGAAGCTTTCTTT. Its translation: CASSYGGTGNTEAFF.

V usage is TRBV19 and J usage is TRBJ1-5, with 11 bases aligning to TRBD1. V lost 4 bases, J lost 0 bases, and 5 bases stayed unmatched. Germline assignment: CDR1 LNHDA and CDR2 SQIVND (reference sequence). This CDR3 spans 17 amino acids. CDR3 coding DNA: TGTGCCAGTAGTACCTGGGACAGGGGGTATAGCAATCAGCCCCAGCATTTT. As protein: CASSTWDRGYSNQPQHF. The whole variable domain, remainder taken from reference TRBV19 and TRBJ1-5, is DGGITQSPKYLFRKEGQNVTLSCEQNLNHDAMYWYRQDPGQGLRLIYYSQIVNDFQKGDIAEGYSVSREKKESFPLTVTSAQKNPTAFYLCASSTWDRGYSNQPQHFGDGTRLSIL.

The CDR3 loop reads CASSLRTSLNEQFF. DNA for the CDR3: TGTGCCAGCAGCCTACGGACTAGCCTAAATGAGCAGTTCTTC. J is TRBJ2-1 and V is TRBV7-9; 8 bases map to TRBD2. The J segment lost 7 bases and the V segment lost 5 bases, leaving 7 bases of the junction unmatched. CDR3 length equals 14 residues. The V gene's germline CDR1 is SEHNR and CDR2 FQNEAQ (reference sequence). The variable domain in full, with the rest retrieved from reference TRBV7-9 and TRBJ2-1, is DTGVSQNPRHKITKRGQNVTFRCDPISEHNRLYWYRQTLGQGPEFLTYFQNEAQLEKSRLLSDRFSAERPKGSFSTLEIQRTEQGDSAMYLCASSLRTSLNEQFFGPGTRLTVL.

The CDR3 here is CASSLETQGYNEQFF. The CDR3 DNA is TGTGCCAGCAGCTTAGAGACCCAGGGTTACAATGAGCAGTTCTTC. This chain joins TRBV11-3 and TRBJ2-1, with D perhaps TRBD1 (5 bases). CDR1 is SGHNT and CDR2 is YENEEA in the germline V gene. Trimming pared 0 bases from V and 4 bases from J, leaving 10 bases between. This CDR3 contains 15 residues.

The chain uses TRBV29-1 and TRBJ2-1, with 11 bases aligning to TRBD2. V was clipped by 7 bases and J by 5 bases; unmatched bases: 4. Germline CDR1 and CDR2: SQVTM and ANQGSEA. The length of the CDR3 is 13 residues. The CDR3 DNA is TGCAGCGGCGGGACTAGCGGCAACAATGAGCAGTTCTTC. This gives the protein CSGGTSGNNEQFF.

In this sample, this clone turned up once. The chain recombines TRBV14 with TRBJ1-1; tentative D call: TRBD1 (5 bases). With 1 base removed from V and 5 bases from J, the gap between germline ends came to 11 bases. CDR1 is SGHDN and CDR2 is FVKESK in the germline V gene. The CDR3 has 14 residues. The CDR3 spells CASSQVLRGTEAFF. As DNA, the CDR3 is TGTGCCAGCAGCCAAGTATTACGGGGGACTGAAGCTTTCTTT.

V is TRBV6-6 and J is TRBJ1-2; weak D call: TRBD1 (6 bases). The V and J ends lost 7 bases and 0 bases respectively, with 12 bases between them. CDR1 is MNHNY, CDR2 SVGAGI, per germline (reference sequence). The CDR3 totals 14 residues. The CDR3 nucleotides read TGTGCCAGCATTGGGGGCGAAGCTAACTATGGCTACACCTTC. This sequence encodes CASIGGEANYGYTF.

The chain is built from TRBV4-1 and TRBJ2-2; a possible D gene is TRBD2 (6 bases). Germline V gene lookup returns CDR1 MGHRA and CDR2 YSYEKL. Trimming shortened V by 3 bases and J by 3 bases, and 11 bases separated the two germline ends. The CDR3 is made up of 15 amino acids. In DNA, the CDR3 is TGCGCCAGCAGCCAGGGTGGGGACTACACCGGGGAGCTGTTTTTT. It is translated as CASSQGGDYTGELFF.

The gene calls are TRBV19 and TRBJ1-1; possible D gene TRBD1, 5 bases. The CDR3 is made up of 12 amino acids. Germline CDR1 and CDR2: LNHDA and SQIVND (reference sequence). V lost 6 bases and J 9 bases, leaving 14 bases between the germline ends. In DNA form, the CDR3 reads TGTGCCAGTAGGCCAGGACCAGGGCAAGCTTTCTTT. It yields the protein CASRPGPGQAFF.

The genes are TRBV6-5 and TRBJ1-1, with a possible D match to TRBD1 (5 bases). V was trimmed by 6 bases and J by 1 base, leaving 12 bases between them. The length of the CDR3 is 14 residues. Germline V CDR1 and CDR2: MNHEY, SVGAGI. CDR3 amino acids: CASSLGLENTEAFF. In DNA form, the CDR3 reads TGTGCCAGCAGCCTGGGACTGGAGAACACTGAAGCTTTCTTT.

This clone has only a few counts. The genes are TRBV25-1 and TRBJ2-2; weak D call: TRBD1 (5 bases). The CDR3 consists of 14 residues. CDR1 and CDR2 (germline): MGHDK, SYGVNS. Trimming removed 4 bases from V and 1 base from J, with 7 bases in between. Written as DNA, the CDR3 is TGTGCCAGCAGTGTTGGACAGAACACCGGGGAGCTGTTTTTT. Residues: CASSVGQNTGELFF.

J is TRBJ2-7 and V is TRBV6-5; 11 bases are shared with TRBD2. V lost 4 bases, J lost 3 bases, and 2 bases stayed unmatched. Germline V lookup: CDR1 MNHEY, CDR2 SVGAGI. CDR3 size: 14 residues. CDR3 residues: CASSSTSGSYEQYF. In nucleotides, the CDR3 is TGTGCCAGCAGTTCAACTAGCGGGAGCTACGAGCAGTACTTC.

To note about this clone: The sample holds other DNA sequences that translate to the same CDR3. The J gene is TRBJ1-5, the V gene TRBV7-8; possible D gene TRBD1, 6 bases. The CDR3 loop spans 13 amino acids. Trimming took 4 bases from V and 5 from J, leaving 9 bases between them. CDR1 and CDR2 (germline): SGHVS, FQNEAQ. The CDR3 protein is CASSSNRDQPQHF. In DNA form, the CDR3 reads TGTGCCAGCAGCTCCAACAGGGATCAGCCCCAGCATTTT. The variable domain in full, with the rest retrieved from reference TRBV7-8 and TRBJ1-5, is GAGVSQSPRYKVAKRGQDVALRCDPISGHVSLFWYQQALGQGPEFLTYFQNEAQLDKSGLPSDRFFAERPEGSVSTLKIQRTQQEDSAVYLCASSSNRDQPQHFGDGTRLSIL.

The rearrangement joins TRBV19 to TRBJ2-3; 7 positions match TRBD2. In germline, CDR1 is LNHDA, CDR2 SQIVND (reference sequence). The ends lost 5 bases at V and 8 bases at J; junction bases unmatched: 10. CDR3 length: 14 amino acids. The CDR3 protein is CASSPGTTQGTQYF. The CDR3 DNA follows: TGTGCCAGTAGTCCAGGGACTACCCAAGGTACGCAGTATTTT.

The chain couples TRBV11-2 to TRBJ2-4; 7 bases line up with TRBD1. The CDR3 extends over 13 amino acids. Germline lookup yields CDR1 SGHAT and CDR2 FQNNGV. Trimming took 5 bases from V and 6 from J; bases not matched to a gene: 4. The CDR3 protein is CASSARDRNIQYF. The CDR3 DNA reads as TGTGCCAGCAGCGCCCGGGACAGAAACATTCAGTACTTC.

The chain is built from TRBV6-5 and TRBJ2-7, with a possible D match to TRBD1 (5 bases). The CDR3 sequence is 12 residues long. V was pared by 4 bases and J by 3 bases, with 7 bases between. In germline, CDR1 is MNHEY, CDR2 SVGAGI. Here the CDR3 reads CASSFQGYEQYF. The CDR3 DNA reads as TGTGCCAGCAGTTTCCAGGGCTACGAGCAGTACTTC.

V is TRBV7-2 and J is TRBJ2-5, with D perhaps TRBD1 (6 bases). The CDR3 runs to 15 residues. The V gene lost 5 bases and the J gene lost 2 bases, with 15 bases spanning the gap. Germline V gene data show CDR1 as SGHTA and CDR2 as FQGNSA. The CDR3 region has the DNA TGTGCCAGCAGCCCGATCAATACAGGGCAAGAGACCCAGTACTTC. Translated, it gives CASSPINTGQETQYF.

This chain uses TRBV27 with TRBJ2-3; 14 bases align to TRBD2. The CDR3 extends over 21 amino acids. Looked up from germline, CDR1 is MNHEY and CDR2 is SMNVEV (reference sequence). V dropped 6 bases and J dropped 0; count of bases not matched to a gene: 17. This CDR3 reads CASSRGLAGGTRGTSTDTQYF. CDR3 DNA: TGTGCCAGCAGCCGAGGACTAGCGGGAGGAACAAGGGGAACTAGCACAGATACGCAGTATTTT.

This clone has just a few counts. The J gene is TRBJ1-1, the V gene TRBV5-1, with TRBD1 matching 7 bases. Germline assignment: CDR1 SGHRS and CDR2 YFSETQ. Losses at the gene ends were 5 bases for V and 4 bases for J; bases not matched to a gene: 8. CDR3 size: 14 residues. The CDR3 sequence: CASSRRGESTEAFF. The CDR3 coding sequence is TGCGCCAGCAGTCGCAGGGGGGAAAGCACTGAAGCTTTCTTT.

This clone was detected only a few times. The CDR3 region has the DNA TGTGCCAGCAGTGTTATCCGGGACACTGAAGCTTTCTTT. It encodes CASSVIRDTEAFF. The chain combines TRBV6-6 with TRBJ1-1; no clear D gene. The CDR3 contains 13 residues. Trimming took 5 bases from V and 3 from J, leaving 10 bases between them. Germline V gives CDR1 MNHNY, CDR2 SVGAGI (reference sequence).

This chain links TRBV7-6 with TRBJ1-1, with TRBD1 matching over 7 bases. Unmatched junction bases numbered 3, after V lost 5 bases and J lost 3 bases. The CDR3 covers 13 residues. Germline assignment: CDR1 SGHVS and CDR2 FNYEAQ. CDR3 in amino acids: CASSLQGDTEAFF. CDR3 in DNA: TGTGCCAGCAGCCTCCAGGGGGACACTGAAGCTTTCTTT.

The V gene is TRBV6-5, the J gene TRBJ2-1; perhaps TRBD2 as D (5 bases). Looked up from germline, CDR1 is MNHEY and CDR2 is SVGAGI. This CDR3 is built from 13 residues. Trimming cost V 10 bases and J 7 bases, with 17 bases left between them. The CDR3 loop is CATGKQKSNEQFF. DNA of the CDR3: TGTGCCACCGGGAAACAAAAGAGTAATGAGCAGTTCTTC.

The chain combines TRBV29-1 with TRBJ2-1; 10 bases line up with TRBD2. The V and J ends lost 7 bases and 5 bases, in that order; junction bases with no gene match: 2. Germline CDR1 SQVTM, CDR2 ANQGSEA. The CDR3 has 12 residues. This CDR3 reads CSDTSGDNEQFF. As DNA, the CDR3 is TGCAGCGACACTAGCGGGGACAATGAGCAGTTCTTC.

The chain is built from TRBV15 and TRBJ2-1; 8 bases agree with TRBD1. Germline CDR1 is LNHNV and CDR2 is YYDKDF (reference sequence). This CDR3 contains 16 residues. V lost 1 base to trimming and J lost 7 bases; unmatched junction nucleotides: 9. The CDR3 is CATSRATGQGLNEQFF. For the CDR3, the DNA is TGTGCCACCAGCAGAGCCACCGGACAGGGATTAAATGAGCAGTTCTTC.